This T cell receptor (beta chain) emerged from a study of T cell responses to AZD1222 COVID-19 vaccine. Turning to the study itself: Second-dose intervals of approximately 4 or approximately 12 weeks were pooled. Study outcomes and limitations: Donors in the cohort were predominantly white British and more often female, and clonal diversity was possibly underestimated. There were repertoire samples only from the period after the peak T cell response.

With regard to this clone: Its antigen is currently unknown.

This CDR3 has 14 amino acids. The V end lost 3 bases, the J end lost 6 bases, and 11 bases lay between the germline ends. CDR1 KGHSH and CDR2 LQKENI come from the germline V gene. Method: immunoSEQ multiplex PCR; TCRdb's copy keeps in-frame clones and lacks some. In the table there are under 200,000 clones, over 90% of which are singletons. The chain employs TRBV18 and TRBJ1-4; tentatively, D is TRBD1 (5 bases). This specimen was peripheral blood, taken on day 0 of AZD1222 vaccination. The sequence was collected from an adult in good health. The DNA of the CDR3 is TGTGCCAGCTCACCGCAGGGAATATATGAAAAACTGTTTTTT. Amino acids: CASSPQGIYEKLFF.